Presented here are 8 T cell receptor beta chains from one specimen sequenced in a study of technical replicates of blood from a handful of donors. TCRdb keeps only in-frame clones here, not all; method: immunoSEQ multiplex PCR. The sample carries some 74,000 clones, around 95% recorded once. Sequenced input: T cells isolated from PBMCs. The receptors shown here come from a human donor in good health.

This chain joins TRBV10-3 and TRBJ2-7; TRBD2 aligns across 9 bases. Per the germline V gene, CDR1 is ENHRY and CDR2 is SYGVKD. The CDR3 runs 14 residues. The V gene end was trimmed by 5 bases and the J gene end by 4 bases; junction bases not matched to a gene: 6. In DNA, the CDR3 is TGTGCCATCAGTACTAGCGGGCGAGGATACGAGCAGTACTTC. Amino acids: CAISTSGRGYEQYF.

The chain is built from TRBV5-4 and TRBJ2-1; D is ambiguous. V gave up 4 bases and J gave up 6 bases, with 8 bases separating them. CDR3 size: 12 residues. CDR1 is SGHNT and CDR2 is YYREEE in the germline V gene (reference sequence). In DNA, the CDR3 is TGTGCCAGCAGCCCAGGCAGCAATGAGCAGTTCTTC. Its translation is CASSPGSNEQFF.

In this sample, this clone turned up once. The chain is built from TRBV9 and TRBJ1-4; the D gene is possibly TRBD1 (5 bases). The V end was cut by 4 bases, the J end by 6 bases, with 16 bases between. The CDR3 extends over 15 amino acids. Germline-derived CDR1 and CDR2 are SGDLS and YYNGEE. CDR3 in amino acids: CASSPGGVFDEKLFF. The CDR3 DNA is TGTGCCAGCAGCCCAGGAGGGGTGTTCGATGAAAAACTGTTTTTT.

The chain carries TRBV6-1 and TRBJ1-1; D is unresolved. This CDR3 comprises 11 residues. The V end was cut by 8 bases, the J end by 4 bases, with 8 bases between. Germline CDR1 and CDR2: MNHNS and SASEGT. The CDR3 loop is CASGGSTEAFF. The DNA of the CDR3 is TGTGCCAGCGGAGGGAGCACTGAAGCTTTCTTT.

J is TRBJ1-2 and V is TRBV18, with 7 bases identical to TRBD1. The J segment lost 6 bases and the V segment lost 2 bases, leaving 9 bases of the junction unmatched. The CDR3 contains 15 residues. The germline gives CDR1 KGHSH, CDR2 LQKENI. The DNA for the CDR3 is TGTGCCAGCTCACCAATACAGCAGGGGGAGAATGGCTACACCTTC. Its translation: CASSPIQQGENGYTF.

The sample holds one count of this clone. The rearrangement links TRBV9 to TRBJ2-1, with TRBD2 as a possible D gene (5 bases). CDR3 length: 15 amino acids. The germline V gene has CDR1 SGDLS and CDR2 YYNGEE. The germline V and J ends were trimmed by 5 bases and 6 bases, with 18 bases remaining between them. CDR3 region: CASRPTGFLRNEQFF. The CDR3 nucleotides are TGTGCCAGCAGACCTACGGGATTCTTACGCAATGAGCAGTTCTTC.

This sequence joins TRBV10-3 and TRBJ2-3; TRBD2 matches 9 bases. This CDR3 spans 14 amino acids. Germline loops: CDR1 ENHRY, CDR2 SYGVKD. Trimming cost V 5 bases and J 5 bases; bases outside gene matches: 5. The CDR3 nucleotides read TGTGCCATCAGTCTTTCGCGGGAGGGAGATACGCAGTATTTT. Translated, it gives CAISLSREGDTQYF.

The chain employs TRBV6-1 and TRBJ2-7; TRBD1 matches 10 bases. The CDR3 totals 15 residues. V gave up 11 bases and J gave up 2 bases; unmatched junction bases: 12. Germline V gene data show CDR1 as MNHNS and CDR2 as SASEGT. CDR3: CAATLAGTGAYEQYF. CDR3 coding DNA: TGTGCCGCCACTCTCGCCGGGACAGGGGCCTACGAGCAGTACTTC.